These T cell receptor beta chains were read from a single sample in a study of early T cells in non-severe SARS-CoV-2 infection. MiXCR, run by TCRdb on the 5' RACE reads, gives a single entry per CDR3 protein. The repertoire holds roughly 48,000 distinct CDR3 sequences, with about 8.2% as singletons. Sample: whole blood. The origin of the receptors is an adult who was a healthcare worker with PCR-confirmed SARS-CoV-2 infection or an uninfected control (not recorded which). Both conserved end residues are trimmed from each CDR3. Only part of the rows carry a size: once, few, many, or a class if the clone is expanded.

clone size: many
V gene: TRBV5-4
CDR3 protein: ASSSAGRESGDIQY

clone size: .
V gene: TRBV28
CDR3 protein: ASKIQQSNQPQH

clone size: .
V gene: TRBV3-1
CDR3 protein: ASSPRTGNKEQY

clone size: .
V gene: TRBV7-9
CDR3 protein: ASSLGTPGGTGELF

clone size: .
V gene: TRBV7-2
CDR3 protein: ASSSTGHYEQY

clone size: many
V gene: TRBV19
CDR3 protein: ASSRDRVETQY

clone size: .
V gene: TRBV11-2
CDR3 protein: ASSSPDRRTGNTIY

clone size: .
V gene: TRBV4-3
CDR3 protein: ASSPGTGPEQY

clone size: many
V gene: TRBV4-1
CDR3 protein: ASSLGGGSYNEQF

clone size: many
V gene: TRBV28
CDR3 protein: ASTDTSRVGNEQF

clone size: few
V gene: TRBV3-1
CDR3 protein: ASSQDVRGLNTEAF

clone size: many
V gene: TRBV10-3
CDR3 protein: AISWTSGQETQY

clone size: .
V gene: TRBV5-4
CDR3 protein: ASSLAGSPDIQY

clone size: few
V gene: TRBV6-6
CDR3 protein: ASSTGQGTSPLH

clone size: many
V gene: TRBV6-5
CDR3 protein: ASSQAAPDEQY

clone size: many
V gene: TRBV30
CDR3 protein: AWRAGISNTDTQY

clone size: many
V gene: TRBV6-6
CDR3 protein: ASDLGRRLLDTDTQY

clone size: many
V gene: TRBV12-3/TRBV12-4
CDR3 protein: ASRSTGGYGYT

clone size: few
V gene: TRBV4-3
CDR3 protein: ASSQGEGGEGF

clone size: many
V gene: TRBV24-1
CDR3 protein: ATRSADQNIQY

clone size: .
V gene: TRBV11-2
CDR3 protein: ASSPMDSGRYEQY

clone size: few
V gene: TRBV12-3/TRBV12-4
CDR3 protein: ASSLLQDEQY

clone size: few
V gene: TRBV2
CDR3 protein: AIGTSGRREQF

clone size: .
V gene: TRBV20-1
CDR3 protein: SANPLGGYNEQF

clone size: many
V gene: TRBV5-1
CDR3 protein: ASSSPGSPLH

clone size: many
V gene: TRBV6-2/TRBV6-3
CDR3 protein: ATSRTGTYEQY

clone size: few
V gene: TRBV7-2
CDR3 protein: ASSPAGTRGGREQY

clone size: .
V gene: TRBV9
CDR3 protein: ASSVDPGTNEKLF

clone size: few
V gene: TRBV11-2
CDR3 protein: ASSLAGTDYGYT

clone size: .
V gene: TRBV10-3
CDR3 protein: AISPGSYEQY

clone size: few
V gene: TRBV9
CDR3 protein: ASAGNSSGANVLT

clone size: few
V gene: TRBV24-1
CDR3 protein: ATSAGGDTEAF

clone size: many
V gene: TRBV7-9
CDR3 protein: ASSSWTGTYEQY

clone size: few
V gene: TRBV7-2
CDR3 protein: ASSLVSTSGRTDTQY

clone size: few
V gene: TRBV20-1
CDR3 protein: SARDVARTSGDTQY

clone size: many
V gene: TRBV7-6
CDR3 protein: ASSSPSGIGYT

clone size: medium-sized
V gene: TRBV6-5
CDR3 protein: ASMLRGRTEAF

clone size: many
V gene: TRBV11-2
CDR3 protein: ASSPLFGDRAGANVLT

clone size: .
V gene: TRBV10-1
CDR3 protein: ASSFGQPTDTQY

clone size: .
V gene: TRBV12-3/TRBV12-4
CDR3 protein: ASSLGTGGHEQY

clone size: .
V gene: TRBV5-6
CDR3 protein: ASSWGNEKLF

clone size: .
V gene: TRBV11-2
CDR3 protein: ASSLNGDLAYNEQF

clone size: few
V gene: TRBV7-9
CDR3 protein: ASSPIQGSSYEQY

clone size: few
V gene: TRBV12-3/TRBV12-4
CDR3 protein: ASSRRQASGNTIY

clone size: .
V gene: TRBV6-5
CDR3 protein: ASSYSASWTGLGELF

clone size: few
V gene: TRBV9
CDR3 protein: ASSVAASTGYGYT

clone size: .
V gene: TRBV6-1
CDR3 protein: ASSELSGQGTSIRAYEQY

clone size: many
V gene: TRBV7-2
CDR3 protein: ASSLQTARNTEAF

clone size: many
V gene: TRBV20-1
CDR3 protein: SALRRGEQF

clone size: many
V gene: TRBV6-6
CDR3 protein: ASNPSALGGNTIY

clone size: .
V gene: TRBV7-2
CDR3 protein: ASSPGTGYYGYT

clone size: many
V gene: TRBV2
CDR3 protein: ASRLTTDTQY

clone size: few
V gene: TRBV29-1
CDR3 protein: SVAVGGETQY